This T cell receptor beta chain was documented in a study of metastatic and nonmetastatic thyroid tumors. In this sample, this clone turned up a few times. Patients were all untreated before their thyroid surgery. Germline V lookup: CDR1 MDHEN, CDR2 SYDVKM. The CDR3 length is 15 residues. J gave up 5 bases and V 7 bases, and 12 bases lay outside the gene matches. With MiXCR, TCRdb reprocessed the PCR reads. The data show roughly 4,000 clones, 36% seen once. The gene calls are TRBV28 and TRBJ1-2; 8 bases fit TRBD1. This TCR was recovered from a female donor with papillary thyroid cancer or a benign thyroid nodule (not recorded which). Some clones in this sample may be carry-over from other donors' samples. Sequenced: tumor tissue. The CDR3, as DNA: TGTGCCAGCACCCCGAGGAGCAGGGGGCTTTATGGCTACACCTTC. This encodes CASTPRSRGLYGYTF.